The 8 T cell receptor beta chains in this list originate from one sample, sequenced in a study of T-cell reconstitution after alpha-beta-depleted transplantation in children. This sample's TCRbeta library carried unique molecular identifier barcodes. TCRdb redid the calling of the PCR reads with MiXCR, one entry per CDR3 protein. The sample lists 200,000 or so distinct CDR3 sequences, approximately 6.8% seen once, with roughly 4.7% in the top ten. The specimen was PBMCs, collected before TCRalphabeta/CD19-depleted stem cell transplant. These TCRs come from a girl under two years old with combined immunodeficiency, due to receive a stem cell transplant.

The genes are TRBV2 and TRBJ2-4; D possibly corresponds to TRBD1 (7 bases). Germline V CDR1 and CDR2: SNHLY, FYNNEI. Trimming cost V 2 bases and J 9 bases, with 20 bases left between them. CDR3 length equals 16 residues. CDR3 protein: CASSEQGGFGPSIQYF. The DNA of the CDR3 is TGTGCCAGCAGTGAACAGGGGGGTTTCGGGCCCAGCATTCAGTACTTC.

This clonotype was recorded at least ten times. The chain carries TRBV20-1 and TRBJ2-3, with a weak D call TRBD1 (5 bases). Germline V CDR1 and CDR2: DFQATT, SNEGSKA (reference sequence). Trimming removed 0 bases from V and 2 bases from J, with 15 bases in between. There are 16 residues in the CDR3. CDR3: CSARDLGRVNTDTQYF. The CDR3 nucleotides read TGCAGTGCTAGAGATCTGGGCAGGGTCAACACAGATACGCAGTATTTT.

In this sample, this clonotype turned up many times. The J gene is TRBJ1-2, the V gene TRBV3-1; D possibly corresponds to TRBD1 (5 bases). Germline V gives CDR1 LGHDT, CDR2 YNNKEL (reference sequence). This CDR3 comprises 12 residues. V lost 4 bases to trimming and J lost 7 bases, with 10 bases between them. The CDR3 nucleotides are TGTGCCAGCAGCCTTGTGAGGGGTGGCTACACCTTC. Amino acids: CASSLVRGGYTF.

Ten or more counts support this clonotype. The chain joins TRBV20-1 to TRBJ2-5, with 8 bases that match TRBD2. The trim removed 6 bases at V and 1 base at J, leaving 13 bases unmatched. This CDR3 region has 16 residues. CDR1 is DFQATT, CDR2 SNEGSKA, per germline (reference sequence). The CDR3 region is CSANLMIAGLQETQYF. Written as DNA, the CDR3 is TGCAGTGCCAACCTCATGATAGCGGGACTCCAAGAGACCCAGTACTTC.

This clonotype was seen many times. The chain carries TRBV4-3 and TRBJ2-7; 9 nucleotides agree with TRBD1. Unmatched junction bases numbered 3, after V lost 1 base and J lost 5 bases. The CDR3 is 14 amino acids. Germline V gene sequence: CDR1 LGHNA, CDR2 YSLEER. CDR3 sequence reads: CASSQGTGVNEQYF. The CDR3 nucleotides read TGCGCCAGCAGCCAAGGGACAGGGGTTAACGAGCAGTACTTC.

This clonotype appeared many times. The chain is built from TRBV6-2 or TRBV6-3 and TRBJ2-5; tentative D call: TRBD1 (6 bases). The CDR3 is made up of 14 amino acids. Germline assignment: CDR1 MNHEY and CDR2 SVGEGT. Trimming removed 7 bases from V and 3 bases from J, with 15 bases in between. CDR3 residues: CASKAGVAEETQYF. The CDR3 coding sequence is TGTGCCAGCAAAGCAGGGGTTGCGGAAGAGACCCAGTACTTC.

This clonotype showed up many times. The chain has TRBV4-3 and TRBJ2-2, with D perhaps matching TRBD1 or TRBD2 (6 bases each). Deletions cut 0 bases from V and 5 bases from J, with 16 bases between. Germline values: CDR1 LGHNA, CDR2 YSLEER. The CDR3 contains 17 residues. CDR3 amino acids: CASSQDHTGAGTGELFF. The CDR3 DNA is TGCGCCAGCAGCCAAGATCATACGGGGGCAGGTACCGGGGAGCTGTTTTTT.

This clonotype was counted only a few times. This chain connects TRBV11-2 to TRBJ2-7; 10 nucleotides line up with TRBD2. CDR1 SGHAT and CDR2 FQNNGV come from the germline V gene. The CDR3 is 18 residues long. The V and J ends lost 5 bases and 1 base, in that order; junction bases with no gene match: 14. CDR3 region: CASSLGSSGRAVSYEQYF. CDR3 nucleotides: TGTGCCAGCAGCCTGGGGTCAAGCGGGAGGGCCGTATCCTACGAGCAGTACTTC.